This passage covers 16 T cell receptor beta chains from one sample sequenced in a study of response to subunit inactivated influenza vaccine. Via MiXCR, TCRdb re-called the RT-PCR reads, giving one row per CDR3 protein. The table has 150,000 to 200,000 distinct CDR3 sequences, 9.5% to 13% seen once. This material consisted of non-naive T cells sorted from PBMCs, taken about 40 days after vaccination. Receptors were obtained from a man aged 50 to 59 who received an inactivated influenza vaccine.

CDR3 bases: TGTGCCAGCAGCTTAGCGACCCCCTCGACTAGCGGGGGAACCTACGAGCAGTACTTC. Translated, it gives CASSLATPSTSGGTYEQYF. V is TRBV7-2 and J is TRBJ2-7; 12 bases fit TRBD2. CDR1 and CDR2 (germline): SGHTA, FQGNSA. The CDR3 runs 19 residues. V dropped 0 bases and J dropped 2; count of bases not matched to a gene: 11.

This clonotype was detected ten times or more. CDR3 sequence reads: CASSDPGQVHSYEQYF. CDR3 DNA: TGTGCCAGCAGTGACCCGGGACAGGTGCACTCCTACGAGCAGTACTTC. V usage is TRBV2 and J usage is TRBJ2-7; the match to TRBD1 covers 8 bases. This CDR3 is built from 16 residues. CDR1 and CDR2 from the germline V gene are SNHLY and FYNNEI. The junction had 7 bases not matched to a gene; V was cut back by 3 bases and J by 0 bases.

This clonotype was counted between two and nine times. The chain is built from TRBV18 and TRBJ1-5; 7 bases agree with TRBD1. This CDR3 is built from 15 residues. Germline trimming cut 6 bases from V and 0 bases from J; bases unmatched to any gene: 5. CDR1 is KGHSH and CDR2 is LQKENI in the germline V gene. The CDR3 reads CASSRGTDSNQPQHF. In DNA form, the CDR3 reads TGTGCCAGCTCCCGCGGGACAGATAGCAATCAGCCCCAGCATTTT.

This rearrangement joins TRBV5-1 to TRBJ2-7; 13 positions agree with TRBD2. J gave up 4 bases and V 1 base, and 11 bases lay outside the gene matches. There are 18 residues in the CDR3. CDR1 and CDR2 from the germline V gene are SGHRS and YFSETQ. As DNA, the CDR3 is TGCGCCAGCAGCTTGAGGGCCGGACTAGCGGGAGTTACGTACGAGCAGTACTTC. It yields the protein CASSLRAGLAGVTYEQYF.

This clonotype showed up just once. The chain uses TRBV7-6 and TRBJ2-1; 9 nucleotides agree with TRBD2. Per germline, CDR1 SGHVS and CDR2 FNYEAQ. The CDR3 contains 16 residues. V lost 0 bases, J lost 4 bases, and 4 bases stayed unmatched. This chain's CDR3 is CASSLAPSGTYNEQFF. In DNA form, the CDR3 reads TGTGCCAGCAGCTTAGCTCCTAGCGGGACGTACAATGAGCAGTTCTTC.

CDR3 DNA: TGTGCCAGCAGTTTACCGGGAGGGCCTTTCGAGCAGTACTTC. Its protein is CASSLPGGPFEQYF. The genes are TRBV28 and TRBJ2-7, with 8 positions matching TRBD2. The CDR3 covers 14 residues. The germline V gene encodes CDR1 MDHEN and CDR2 SYDVKM. V shed 2 bases and J 6 bases; nucleotides not matched to a gene: 6.

This chain links TRBV14 with TRBJ1-6, with 9 bases lining up with TRBD1. CDR3 size: 14 residues. The J segment lost 9 bases and the V segment lost 2 bases, leaving 2 bases of the junction unmatched. Germline V lookup: CDR1 SGHDN, CDR2 FVKESK. The CDR3 DNA is TGTGCCAGCAGCCAACCGGGACAGGGTTCACCCCTCCACTTT. This translates into CASSQPGQGSPLHF.

In this sample, this clonotype turned up a few times. The CDR3 DNA reads as TGTGCCAGCACCAGCAGAGGGAGGGATGAGCAGTTCTTC. Translated: CASTSRGRDEQFF. The chain employs TRBV7-8 and TRBJ2-1; 7 positions match TRBD2. Germline-derived CDR1 and CDR2 are SGHVS and FQNEAQ. This CDR3 comprises 13 residues. J gave up 8 bases and V 7 bases, and 8 bases lay outside the gene matches. Looking up the rest from reference TRBV7-8 and TRBJ2-1 gives the full variable domain: GAGVSQSPRYKVAKRGQDVALRCDPISGHVSLFWYQQALGQGPEFLTYFQNEAQLDKSGLPSDRFFAERPEGSVSTLKIQRTQQEDSAVYLCASTSRGRDEQFFGPGTRLTVL.

The chain carries TRBV29-1 and TRBJ1-5; tentatively, D is TRBD1 (5 bases). CDR1 is SQVTM, CDR2 ANQGSEA, per germline. CDR3 length: 17 amino acids. V lost 4 bases and J 0 bases, leaving 19 bases between the germline ends. The CDR3 protein is CSVVLTDYRYSNQPQHF. For the CDR3, the DNA is TGCAGCGTTGTTTTGACAGACTACAGATATAGCAATCAGCCCCAGCATTTT.

The chain carries TRBV18 and TRBJ2-7, with D uncertain. This CDR3 has 13 amino acids. V dropped 3 bases and J dropped 3 bases, with 9 bases sitting between them. Looked up from germline, CDR1 is KGHSH and CDR2 is LQKENI. CDR3 loop: CASSPGSRYEQYF. The CDR3 nucleotides are TGTGCCAGCTCACCGGGATCTCGCTACGAGCAGTACTTC. The full variable domain, in which reference TRBV18 and TRBJ2-7 provide the parts outside the CDR3, is NAGVMQNPRHLVRRRGQEARLRCSPMKGHSHVYWYRQLPEEGLKFMVYLQKENIIDESGMPKERFSAEFPKEGPSILRIQQVVRGDSAAYFCASSPGSRYEQYFGPGTRLTVT.

This clonotype has only a few counts. CDR3 in DNA: TGTGCCAGCAGTTACTCAGGCACGGGCAAATATGGCTACACCTTC. Its protein is CASSYSGTGKYGYTF. This rearrangement joins TRBV6-5 to TRBJ1-2; D remains ambiguous. This CDR3 spans 15 amino acids. Germline V CDR1 and CDR2: MNHEY, SVGAGI. V lost 0 bases and J lost 5, with 13 bases in between.

The V gene is TRBV28, the J gene TRBJ1-2; the match to TRBD1 covers 8 bases. The V and J ends lost 4 bases and 5 bases, in that order; junction bases with no gene match: 9. CDR1 is MDHEN and CDR2 is SYDVKM in the germline V gene. The length of the CDR3 is 15 residues. The CDR3 region is CASSSRRDRPYGYTF. The DNA for the CDR3 is TGTGCCAGCAGTTCCCGCCGGGACAGGCCATATGGCTACACCTTC.

The sample holds many counts of this clonotype. The J gene is TRBJ1-4, the V gene TRBV5-1; the D gene is possibly TRBD1 (6 bases). Trimming cost V 5 bases and J 1 base, with 9 bases left between them. In germline, CDR1 is SGHRS, CDR2 YFSETQ. This CDR3 region has 14 residues. The CDR3 region is CASRDRRTNEKLFF. The CDR3 DNA sequence: TGCGCCAGCAGAGACAGGAGAACTAATGAAAAACTGTTTTTT.

This chain uses TRBV5-1 with TRBJ1-2, with TRBD1 matching over 9 bases. CDR3 length equals 15 residues. The V and J ends lost 2 bases and 5 bases, in that order; junction bases with no gene match: 7. Germline-derived CDR1 and CDR2 are SGHRS and YFSETQ. CDR3 loop: CASSFETGGKYGYTF. In DNA, the CDR3 is TGCGCCAGCAGCTTTGAGACAGGGGGAAAGTATGGCTACACCTTC. Drawing the rest from reference TRBV5-1 and TRBJ1-2, the complete variable domain is KAGVTQTPRYLIKTRGQQVTLSCSPISGHRSVSWYQQTPGQGLQFLFEYFSETQRNKGNFPGRFSGRQFSNSRSEMNVSTLELGDSALYLCASSFETGGKYGYTFGSGTRLTVV.

The chain employs TRBV30 and TRBJ1-1, with D unresolved. The V end was cut by 0 bases, the J end by 5 bases, with 16 bases between. This CDR3 is built from 15 residues. Germline assignment: CDR1 GTSNPN and CDR2 SVGIG (reference sequence). The CDR3: CAWSVHVRRRTEAFF. Written as DNA, the CDR3 is TGTGCCTGGAGTGTACACGTGCGGCGGCGGACTGAAGCTTTCTTT.

V gene TRBV7-2 combines with J gene TRBJ2-3; 10 bases are a match to TRBD2. The CDR3 contains 16 residues. Germline V gene lookup returns CDR1 SGHTA and CDR2 FQGNSA. Trimming at V came to 5 bases and at J to 3 bases, leaving 8 bases not matched to a gene. In DNA form, the CDR3 reads TGTGCCAGCAGCCAACAGAGCGGGAGGGCGACAGATACGCAGTATTTT. This translates into CASSQQSGRATDTQYF.